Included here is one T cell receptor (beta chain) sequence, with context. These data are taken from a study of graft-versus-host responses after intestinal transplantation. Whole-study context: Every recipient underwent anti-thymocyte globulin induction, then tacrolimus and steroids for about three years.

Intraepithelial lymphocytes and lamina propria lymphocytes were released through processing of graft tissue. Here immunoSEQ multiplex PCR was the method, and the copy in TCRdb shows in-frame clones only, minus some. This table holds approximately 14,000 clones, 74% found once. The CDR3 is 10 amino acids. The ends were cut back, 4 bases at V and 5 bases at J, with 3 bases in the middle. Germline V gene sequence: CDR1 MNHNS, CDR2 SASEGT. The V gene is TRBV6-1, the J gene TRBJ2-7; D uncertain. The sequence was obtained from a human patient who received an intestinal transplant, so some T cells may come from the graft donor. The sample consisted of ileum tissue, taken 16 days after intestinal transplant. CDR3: CASSVDEQYF. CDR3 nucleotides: TGTGCCAGCAGTGTAGACGAGCAGTACTTC.